The text below deals with one T cell receptor beta chain. Its specificity is unknown. The data belong to a study of post-analysis software for immune sequencing data. Unique molecular identifiers were present in the TCR beta cDNA libraries. A population of about 0.85 to 11 million T cells gave rise to roughly 500,000 cDNA molecules. Using its own MiXCR run on the PCR reads, TCRdb lists one record per CDR3 protein. The table lists around 250,000 distinct CDR3 sequences, just over 35% of them singletons, with around 4.8% in the top ten. The CDR3 covers 11 residues. The germline gives CDR1 DFQATT, CDR2 SNEGSKA (reference sequence). The study's findings and limits: F measure grouped same-batch samples tightly together. Several TRBV segments were more frequent in patients than controls; TRBV5-6, TRBV5-1 and TRBV20-1 belonged to this group.

V and J are TRBV20-1 and TRBJ2-7, with TRBD2 as a possible D gene (5 bases). The last part of the DNA fits TRBJ2-5 better; the J call may be wrong. The receptor was isolated from a girl aged 5 to 17 with multiple sclerosis. The sequenced material came from blood. CDR3 sequence (DNA): TGCAGTGCTCCTCGAGGGGAGACCCAGTACTTC. Protein product: CSAPRGETQYF.